The T cell receptor beta chain described here comes from a study of blood T cell repertoires in COVID-19. Sequenced by immunoSEQ multiplex PCR; TCRdb stores in-frame clones only, minus some. The data show hundreds of thousands of clones, with just over 85% seen just once and under 1.5% held by the top ten. On this clone: A read error may account for a junction end that differs from germline.

The CDR3 contains 14 residues. Per germline, CDR1 SGHDT and CDR2 YYEEEE. V and J are TRBV5-6 and TRBJ1-6; D call uncertain. The sequenced sample was peripheral blood. The receptor's source is a woman aged 25 to 45 with active or convalescent COVID-19. The DNA of the CDR3 is TGTGCCAGCAGATTGGTGAATGGCTATTCACCCCTCCACTTT. It yields the protein CASRLVNGYSPLHF.